This entry lists 29 T cell receptor beta chains sequenced from one sample in a study of blood T cell repertoires in COVID-19. Here immunoSEQ multiplex PCR was the method, and the copy in TCRdb shows in-frame clones only, minus some. The sample has 100,000 to 150,000 clones, 60% to 80% seen once; the top ten hold more than 5.5%. The sample comprised peripheral blood. These receptors all stem from a man aged 60-69 years with acute or convalescent COVID-19.

This clone turned up a few times. The chain employs TRBV11-3 and TRBJ1-4, with 7 bases aligning to TRBD1. Germline V gene lookup returns CDR1 SGHNT and CDR2 YENEEA. The J segment lost 5 bases and the V segment lost 7 bases, leaving 4 bases of the junction unmatched. The CDR3 covers 13 residues. CDR3 residues: CASKQGPNEKLFF. The CDR3 DNA sequence: TGTGCCAGCAAACAGGGGCCCAATGAAAAACTGTTTTTT.

In this sample, this clone turned up once. V gene TRBV28 combines with J gene TRBJ1-2; D gene ambiguous. This CDR3 region has 13 residues. V lost 7 bases and J lost 2, with 11 bases in between. Germline V gene lookup returns CDR1 MDHEN and CDR2 SYDVKM. CDR3 in DNA: TGTGCCAGCAACTCGGGCGGGAACTATGGCTACACCTTC. It yields the protein CASNSGGNYGYTF.

The rearrangement joins TRBV30 to TRBJ2-3; 9 bases fit TRBD2. The V segment lost 3 bases and the J segment 4 bases; nucleotides outside the gene matches: 11. CDR1 and CDR2 (germline): GTSNPN, SVGIG (reference sequence). The CDR3 runs 16 residues. This CDR3 is CAWSGGASGVPDTQYF. The CDR3 DNA sequence: TGTGCCTGGAGCGGGGGGGCTAGCGGGGTGCCAGATACGCAGTATTTT. The full variable domain, in which reference TRBV30 and TRBJ2-3 provide the parts outside the CDR3, is SQTIHQWPATLVQPVGSPLSLECTVEGTSNPNLYWYRQAAGRGLQLLFYSVGIGQISSEVPQNLSASRPQDRQFILSSKKLLLSDSGFYLCAWSGGASGVPDTQYFGPGTRLTVL.

The chain has TRBV18 and TRBJ1-4; possible D gene TRBD1, 6 bases. Germline CDR1 and CDR2: KGHSH and LQKENI. Trimming took off 6 bases at V and 7 bases at J, with 18 bases between the two ends. This CDR3 is built from 15 residues. The CDR3 protein is CASSPLQGVVEKLFF. CDR3 nucleotides: TGTGCCAGCTCCCCGCTACAGGGAGTCGTTGAAAAACTGTTTTTT.

The chain has TRBV4-1 and TRBJ2-5, with D possibly matching TRBD2 (6 bases). Trimming took 0 bases from V and 1 from J, leaving 18 bases between them. The CDR3 spans 18 residues. The germline V gene has CDR1 MGHRA and CDR2 YSYEKL. The CDR3 DNA sequence: TGCGCCAGCAGCCAAGATCTGGGAGGTAGTCCCCTCCAAGAGACCCAGTACTTC. Protein sequence: CASSQDLGGSPLQETQYF.

This sequence joins TRBV6-5 and TRBJ1-3; no reliable D call. The ends were cut back, 6 bases at V and 0 bases at J, with 9 bases in the middle. Germline CDR1 reads MNHEY; CDR2 reads SVGAGI. The length of the CDR3 is 14 residues. This chain's CDR3 is CASRGGNSGNTIYF. Here the CDR3 DNA reads TGTGCCAGCAGGGGAGGAAACTCTGGAAACACCATATATTTT.

This clone was counted only a few times. The rearrangement joins TRBV12-3 or TRBV12-4 to TRBJ2-7, with TRBD1 matching 7 bases. V shed 6 bases, J shed 6 bases, and the junction held 5 bases outside the gene matches. The CDR3 covers 12 residues. The CDR3 region has the DNA TGTGCCAGCAGCCGACAGGGAATCGAGCAGTACTTC. It translates to CASSRQGIEQYF.

The chain uses TRBV6-5 and TRBJ1-5; tentatively, D is TRBD1 (6 bases). The CDR3 runs to 15 residues. CDR1 MNHEY and CDR2 SVGAGI come from the germline V gene. V lost 6 bases and J 6 bases, leaving 18 bases between the germline ends. DNA for the CDR3: TGTGCCAGCAGCCGCACCAGGGGTGCGGGTCAGCCCCAGCATTTT. Translation gives CASSRTRGAGQPQHF.

This sequence joins TRBV19 and TRBJ2-1, with 10 positions matching TRBD2. The germline V gene encodes CDR1 LNHDA and CDR2 SQIVND (reference sequence). V shed 3 bases and J 7 bases; nucleotides not matched to a gene: 12. The CDR3 is made up of 17 amino acids. CDR3 coding DNA: TGTGCCAGTAGTATGTCCCCCCTAGCGGGAGTATGGAATGAGCAGTTCTTC. Its translation: CASSMSPLAGVWNEQFF.

This chain links TRBV7-3 with TRBJ2-5; 13 bases match TRBD2. This CDR3 region has 15 residues. V shed 4 bases, J shed 5 bases, and the junction held 4 bases outside the gene matches. Germline CDR1 reads SGHTA; CDR2 reads FQGTGA. The CDR3 DNA reads TGTGCCAGCAGCTCGGGACTAGCGGGACTGGAGACCCAGTACTTC. Translating it yields CASSSGLAGLETQYF.

CDR3 coding DNA: TGTGCCAGCATTGTGGGGGGAGCAGATACGCAGTATTTT. This gives the protein CASIVGGADTQYF. The rearrangement uses TRBV7-9 and TRBJ2-3, with a tentative D call TRBD2 (6 bases). The CDR3 covers 13 residues. Trimming stripped 7 bases from V and 4 bases from J, with 12 bases between. CDR1 SEHNR and CDR2 FQNEAQ come from the germline V gene (reference sequence).

The chain employs TRBV5-1 and TRBJ2-3; the D gene is possibly TRBD2 (7 bases). Trimming stripped 5 bases from V and 2 bases from J, with 18 bases between. This CDR3 spans 16 amino acids. Germline V gives CDR1 SGHRS, CDR2 YFSETQ. CDR3 sequence reads: CASSPRGAIPTDTQYF. The CDR3 DNA reads TGCGCCAGCAGTCCCCGGGGGGCGATCCCCACAGATACGCAGTATTTT.

CDR3 bases: TGTGCCAGCAGCCAACATAGGGACACCAACACTGAAGCTTTCTTT. This sequence encodes CASSQHRDTNTEAFF. V and J are TRBV4-2 and TRBJ1-1; maybe TRBD1 (6 bases). The CDR3 is 15 amino acids. The V and J ends lost 2 bases and 2 bases respectively, with 12 bases between them. CDR1 and CDR2 (germline): LGHNA, YNFKEQ.

V gene TRBV12-3 or TRBV12-4 combines with J gene TRBJ1-5; a possible D gene is TRBD1 (5 bases). This CDR3 spans 13 amino acids. The V and J ends lost 4 bases and 1 base respectively, with 5 bases between them. For the CDR3, the DNA is TGTGCCAGCAGTTACAGGAGCAATCAGCCCCAGCATTTT. Amino acids: CASSYRSNQPQHF.

CDR3 DNA: TGTGCCAGTAGCACAGGAAATTCACCCCTCCACTTT. This gives the protein CASSTGNSPLHF. The rearrangement joins TRBV19 to TRBJ1-6, with a possible D match to TRBD1 (5 bases). This CDR3 is built from 12 residues. Germline V gene sequence: CDR1 LNHDA, CDR2 SQIVND (reference sequence). Deletions cut 6 bases from V and 7 bases from J, with 7 bases between.

The gene calls are TRBV10-1 and TRBJ2-7, with TRBD1 as a possible D gene (5 bases). V lost 3 bases, J lost 4 bases, and 16 bases lay in between. This CDR3 comprises 15 residues. CDR1 and CDR2 (germline): WNHNN, SYGVQD (reference sequence). CDR3: CASSDGQGERYEQYF. The CDR3 DNA is TGCGCCAGCAGTGACGGGCAAGGGGAACGATACGAGCAGTACTTC.

The chain employs TRBV30 and TRBJ2-3; 7 nucleotides agree with TRBD2. CDR1 and CDR2 (germline): GTSNPN, SVGIG (reference sequence). Trimming removed 3 bases from V and 6 bases from J; junction bases left unmatched: 9. There are 14 residues in the CDR3. In DNA form, the CDR3 reads TGTGCCTGGAGGTTTCCGGGAGGATTGGATACGCAGTATTTT. As protein: CAWRFPGGLDTQYF.

This clone was found once. The chain couples TRBV19 to TRBJ1-5; D perhaps matches TRBD1 (6 bases). This CDR3 has 13 amino acids. Germline V CDR1 and CDR2: LNHDA, SQIVND (reference sequence). Trimming removed 9 bases at V and 7 bases at J, with 16 bases between. CDR3 nucleotides: TGTGCCAGCACGCAGGGGCAGGGCCAGCCCCAGCATTTT. As protein: CASTQGQGQPQHF.

In nucleotides, the CDR3 is TGCGCCAGCAGCCAAGAGGGAGGAGGCAATGAGCAGTTCTTC. Translated, it gives CASSQEGGGNEQFF. The V call is TRBV4-1, the J call TRBJ2-1, with D perhaps TRBD2 (6 bases). The germline CDR1 and CDR2 sequences are MGHRA and YSYEKL. Trimming shortened V by 0 bases and J by 6 bases, and 9 bases separated the two germline ends. This CDR3 region has 14 residues.

This chain connects TRBV10-2 to TRBJ1-5; 7 nucleotides align to TRBD1. The germline V gene has CDR1 WSHSY and CDR2 SAAADI. The junction had 8 bases not matched to a gene; V was cut back by 6 bases and J by 6 bases. The CDR3 has 14 amino acids. The CDR3 DNA follows: TGCGCCAGCAGACGCGACAGGGTAGGTCAGCCCCAGCATTTT. This gives the protein CASRRDRVGQPQHF.

This chain links TRBV5-6 with TRBJ2-3, with TRBD2 matching over 11 bases. J gave up 9 bases and V 3 bases, and 3 bases lay outside the gene matches. Germline V gives CDR1 SGHDT, CDR2 YYEEEE. CDR3 length: 13 residues. The CDR3 sequence: CASSSLAGGTQYF. Here the CDR3 DNA reads TGTGCCAGCAGCTCGCTAGCGGGGGGAACGCAGTATTTT.

V is TRBV5-5 and J is TRBJ1-1; 8 nucleotides line up with TRBD1. CDR1 is SGHKS and CDR2 is YYEKEE in the germline V gene (reference sequence). After removal of 0 bases from V and 5 bases from J, the junction contained 6 bases not matched to a gene. The CDR3 has 15 residues. CDR3 loop: CASSLDTGGVTEAFF. The CDR3 DNA sequence: TGTGCCAGCAGCTTGGATACAGGGGGGGTTACTGAAGCTTTCTTT.

V and J are TRBV5-6 and TRBJ2-4; tentative D call: TRBD1 (6 bases). Germline lookup yields CDR1 SGHDT and CDR2 YYEEEE. This CDR3 comprises 14 residues. Trimming removed 3 bases at V and 0 bases at J, with 7 bases between. CDR3 amino acids: CASSSGVAKNIQYF. Written as DNA, the CDR3 is TGTGCCAGCAGCTCAGGGGTAGCCAAAAACATTCAGTACTTC.

This clone has a handful of counts. The rearrangement uses TRBV2 and TRBJ2-2; no reliable D call. Germline assignment: CDR1 SNHLY and CDR2 FYNNEI. V lost 4 bases and J lost 5, with 8 bases in between. CDR3 length: 13 amino acids. CDR3 nucleotides: TGTGCCAGCAGTGGCTCCGGGACCGGGGAGCTGTTTTTT. Protein product: CASSGSGTGELFF.

This chain uses TRBV10-2 with TRBJ1-5; 7 bases agree with TRBD1. Trimming removed 4 bases from V and 2 bases from J; junction bases left unmatched: 8. CDR3 size: 16 residues. Germline-derived CDR1 and CDR2 are WSHSY and SAAADI. Written as DNA, the CDR3 is TGCGCCAGCAGTGCCGCAGGGGGAGAGGGCAATCAGCCCCAGCATTTT. The encoded protein is CASSAAGGEGNQPQHF.

This chain uses TRBV5-1 with TRBJ1-1, with 9 bases matching TRBD1. Germline values: CDR1 SGHRS, CDR2 YFSETQ. This CDR3 has 13 amino acids. V trimming: 5 bases; J trimming: 3 bases; junction bases outside the gene matches: 2. Here the CDR3 reads CASSRDRDTEAFF. DNA for the CDR3: TGCGCCAGCAGTCGGGACAGGGACACTGAAGCTTTCTTT.

The chain has TRBV9 and TRBJ2-1; 9 nucleotides match TRBD2. CDR3 size: 15 residues. V was pared by 1 base and J by 3 bases, with 2 bases of the junction left unmatched. Germline lookup yields CDR1 SGDLS and CDR2 YYNGEE. The CDR3, as DNA: TGTGCCAGCAGCGTACTAGCGGGGCTCTACAATGAGCAGTTCTTC. The encoded protein is CASSVLAGLYNEQFF.

This clone appeared once. The rearrangement joins TRBV18 to TRBJ2-7; the match to TRBD1 covers 8 bases. This CDR3 spans 17 amino acids. V lost 6 bases and J lost 0; bases outside the gene matches: 13. Germline V gene data show CDR1 as KGHSH and CDR2 as LQKENI. CDR3 nucleotide sequence: TGTGCCAGCTCGCAGAGGCTCCGGGACAGGAGCTCCTACGAGCAGTACTTC. It is translated as CASSQRLRDRSSYEQYF.

The gene calls are TRBV4-1 and TRBJ1-4; the D is unclear. CDR1 and CDR2 (germline): MGHRA, YSYEKL. V gave up 2 bases and J gave up 3 bases, with 13 bases separating them. This CDR3 is built from 16 residues. The CDR3 region is CASSQWLGRANEKLFF. CDR3 nucleotides: TGCGCCAGCAGCCAATGGCTCGGCCGGGCTAATGAAAAACTGTTTTTT.